The 3 T cell receptor beta chains reported below all come from one sample, sequenced in a study of cytomegalovirus exposure and HLA in healthy donors (dated by TCRdb to the late 2010s). The library was made by the immunoSEQ multiplex PCR assay. For the multiplex PCR, a mixture combining 60 forward primers for TCR Vbeta segments and 13 reverse primers for TCR Jbeta segments was used. The source is immuneACCESS, and TCRdb retained only in-frame sequences with V and J called. Part of the clones is not carried over; for the studies checked, unresolved V genes explain less than half of this, and the remainder is unexplained. The sample table shows about 140,000 clones, and 80% to 85% are seen once. The top ten hold over 0.95% of the sample. The sequencing sample was made of PBMCs. Source of these receptors: a female donor in good health and CMV-seronegative.

This clone was observed a handful of times. V usage is TRBV11-2 and J usage is TRBJ1-2; D perhaps matches TRBD1 (6 bases). This CDR3 is 13 amino acids long. Trimming shortened V by 5 bases and J by 5 bases, and 12 bases separated the two germline ends. Germline values: CDR1 SGHAT, CDR2 FQNNGV. In DNA form, the CDR3 reads TGTGCCAGCAGCCCCGGGACACAATATGGCTACACCTTC. It encodes CASSPGTQYGYTF.

V is TRBV6-1 and J is TRBJ2-7, with 10 bases identical to TRBD2. Germline V gives CDR1 MNHNS, CDR2 SASEGT. The length of the CDR3 is 14 residues. V lost 10 bases to trimming and J lost 3 bases; unmatched junction nucleotides: 9. CDR3 region: CATVEGTSVYEQYF. In DNA, the CDR3 is TGTGCCACCGTCGAAGGGACTAGCGTCTACGAGCAGTACTTC.

The chain combines TRBV5-1 with TRBJ1-5, with D possibly being TRBD1 (6 bases). Trimming cost V 2 bases and J 5 bases, with 14 bases left between them. The germline gives CDR1 SGHRS, CDR2 YFSETQ. The CDR3 spans 15 residues. CDR3 residues: CASSFPGRTDQPQHF. In DNA, the CDR3 is TGCGCCAGCAGCTTCCCTGGCAGGACAGATCAGCCCCAGCATTTT.